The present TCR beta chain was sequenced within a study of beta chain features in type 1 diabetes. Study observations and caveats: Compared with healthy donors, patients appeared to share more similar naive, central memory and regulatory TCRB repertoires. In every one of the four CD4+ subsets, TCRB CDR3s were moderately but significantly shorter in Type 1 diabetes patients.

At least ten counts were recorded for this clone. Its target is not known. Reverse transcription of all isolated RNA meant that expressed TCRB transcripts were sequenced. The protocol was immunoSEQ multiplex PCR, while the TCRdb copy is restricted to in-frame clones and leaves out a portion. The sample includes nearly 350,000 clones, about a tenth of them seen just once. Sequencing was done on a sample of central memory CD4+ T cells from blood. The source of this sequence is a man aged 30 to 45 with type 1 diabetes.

For the CDR3, the DNA is TGTGCCATCAGGACGGAACAGGGCGGCACTGAAGCTTTCTTT. It specifies CAIRTEQGGTEAFF. The chain carries TRBV10-3 and TRBJ1-1; possibly TRBD1 for D (6 bases). The CDR3 has 14 amino acids. V was shortened by 6 bases and J by 4 bases, with 15 bases between the two germline ends. CDR1 is ENHRY and CDR2 is SYGVKD in the germline V gene.